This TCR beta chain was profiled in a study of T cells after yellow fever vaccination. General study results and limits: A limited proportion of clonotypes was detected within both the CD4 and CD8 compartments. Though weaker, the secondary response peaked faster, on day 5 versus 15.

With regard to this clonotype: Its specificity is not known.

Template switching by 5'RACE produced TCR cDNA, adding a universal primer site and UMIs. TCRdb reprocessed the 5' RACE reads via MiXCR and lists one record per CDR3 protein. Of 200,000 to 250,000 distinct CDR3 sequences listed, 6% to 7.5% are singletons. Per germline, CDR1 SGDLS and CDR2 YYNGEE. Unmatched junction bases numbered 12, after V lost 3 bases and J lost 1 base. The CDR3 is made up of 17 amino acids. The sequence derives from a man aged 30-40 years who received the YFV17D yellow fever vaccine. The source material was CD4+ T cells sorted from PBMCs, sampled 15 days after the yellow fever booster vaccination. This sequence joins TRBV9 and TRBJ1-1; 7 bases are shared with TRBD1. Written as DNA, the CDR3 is TGTGCCAGCAGCGCCGGTTGGGGACAGACGGGGAACACTGAAGCTTTCTTT. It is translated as CASSAGWGQTGNTEAFF. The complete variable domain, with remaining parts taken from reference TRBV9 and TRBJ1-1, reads DSGVTQTPKHLITATGQRVTLRCSPRSGDLSVYWYQQSLDQGLQFLIQYYNGEERAKGNILERFSAQQFPDLHSELNLSSLELGDSALYFCASSAGWGQTGNTEAFFGQGTRLTVV.